Below, one T cell receptor (beta chain) is given with its context. Its antigen is currently not known. No quality values exist for individual bases; no much larger clone is one base distant. CDR3 length: 15 amino acids, cysteine to phenylalanine. Only the CDR3 portion is preserved as DNA: 45 bases, with reading frame beginning at the first base. The V end loses 4 bases and the J end loses 5 bases, and a stretch of 17 bases separates them. Via the germline V gene, CDR1 is SGHDT and CDR2 YYEEEE. The immunoSEQ Assay, a bias-controlled multiplex PCR, was used to amplify TCRbeta CDR3 regions from genomic DNA. The published analysis was carried out like this. Nucleated cell counts per sample were estimated from amplification of reference gene primers within the assay. To quantify the absolute abundance of each unique TCRbeta CDR3 rearrangement, sequence reads were collapsed and filtered. For each sample, productive Simpson clonality was calculated by taking the square root of Simpson's diversity index across productive rearrangements. TCRdb re-hosts the immuneACCESS table, in-frame sequences only. Its copies lack some clones; in the studies checked, an unresolved V gene accounts for under half of them, and the cause for the rest is not known. V and J calls and clone size are those listed in that table; D and trimming were worked out from the DNA. Within this sample are 170,000 or so clones, with roughly 86% of them counted one time only. About 7% of the sample is taken by the ten largest.

This record belongs to a study of blood T cell repertoires in COVID-19 (dated by TCRdb to 2019 to 2021). With regard to the full study: Samples from collaborators originated in the United States, Italy and Spain and spanned both the acute and convalescent phases of COVID-19. HLA class I and class II types, where available, came from metadata supplied by the sample provider rather than from assay-based typing. The sample metadata nearly always contained a de-identified subject ID, COVID-19 status, age in years and sex. The material from the prospective study consisted of cDNA or gDNA derived from T cells, B-cell-depleted T cells, or PBMCs. The repertoires were released in a freely available public database intended as a resource for research on the immune response to SARS-CoV-2. Samples were obtained from the ongoing ImmuneRACE study (first 160 participants) and from some 1,200 subjects provided by 6 global collaborators. Deeply sampled blood TCRbeta repertoires from subjects exposed to, actively infected with, or recovered from COVID-19 were included in the dataset. Overall results and qualifications from the work: Clinical and demographic metadata were provided uncurated, with the amount varying by source and participant.

The collaborating institutions used their own protocols to collect whole blood in K2EDTA tubes. For TCRbeta analysis, collaborator samples were shipped as frozen whole blood, as isolated PBMCs, or as DNA extracted from either sample type. The source is a man in his fifties or sixties with active or convalescent COVID-19. The V gene is TRBV5-6 and the J gene is TRBJ2-3; TRBD1 is a possible D gene, resting on 6 matching bases. The sequencing input was peripheral blood. At the DNA level, the sequence is TGTGCCAGCAGCCCCGTGGGGGCGCAGATAGATACGCAGTATTTT. It encodes CASSPVGAQIDTQYF.